This T cell receptor beta chain stems from a study of blood T cell repertoires in COVID-19. Generated by immunoSEQ multiplex PCR, the TCRdb table keeps only in-frame clones and is missing some. The sample gives 200,000 to 250,000 clones, around 82% of which show up once; 7.4% is in the top ten. This sequence originates from a woman aged 40 to 49 with acute COVID-19. The sequenced sample was PBMCs or T cells enriched from blood (not recorded which).

CDR3 sequence reads: CASSSGTGQANTEAFF. Here the CDR3 DNA reads TGTGCCAGCAGCTCGGGAACAGGGCAGGCGAACACTGAAGCTTTCTTT. The rearrangement joins TRBV5-6 to TRBJ1-1; D might be TRBD1 (6 bases). CDR1 is SGHDT, CDR2 YYEEEE, per germline. V lost 3 bases and J lost 1, with 16 bases in between. The CDR3 extends over 16 amino acids.